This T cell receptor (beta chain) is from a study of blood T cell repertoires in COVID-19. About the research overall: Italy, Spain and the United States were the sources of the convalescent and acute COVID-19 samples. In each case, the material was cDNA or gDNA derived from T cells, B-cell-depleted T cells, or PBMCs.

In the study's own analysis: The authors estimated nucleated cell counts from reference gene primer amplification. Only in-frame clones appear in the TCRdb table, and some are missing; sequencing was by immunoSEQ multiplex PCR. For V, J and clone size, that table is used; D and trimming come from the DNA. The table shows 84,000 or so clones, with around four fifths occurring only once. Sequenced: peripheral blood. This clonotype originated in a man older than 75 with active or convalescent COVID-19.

This CDR3 is CATGTHRGTHTDTQYF. For the CDR3, the DNA is TGTGCCACCGGAACTCATCGCGGGACCCACACAGATACGCAGTATTTT. V and J are TRBV3-1 (or the pseudogene TRBV3-2) and TRBJ2-3; tentative D call: TRBD2 (6 bases). Germline V gene lookup returns CDR1 LGHDT and CDR2 YNNKEL (reference sequence). The CDR3 is 16 amino acids. V was pared by 10 bases and J by 2 bases, with 22 bases between.